The entry below describes one TCR beta chain. Its antigen is as yet unknown. Germline values: CDR1 MNHNY, CDR2 SVGAGI (reference sequence). The J segment lost 2 bases and the V segment lost 6 bases, leaving 4 bases of the junction unmatched. The CDR3 contains 14 residues. The PCR was carried out with 60 Vbeta primers and 13 Jbeta primers. Sequencing was performed with immunoSEQ multiplex PCR; in TCRdb, only in-frame clones are kept and a portion is missing. Among approximately 200,000 clones listed, about 69% were seen once. Donors sampled were nominally healthy, though unrecorded immune exposures were likely. The entry originates in a study of cytomegalovirus exposure and HLA in healthy donors. Study information: Researchers previously reported finding fewer than 140 million unique TCR beta sequences from roughly 180 million T cells. General study points: Indistinguishable V segments such as TRBV6-2 and TRBV6-3 were excluded. Segments of the TCR beta V type were, in most cases, productive about 87% or about 30% of the time in an earlier analysis.

Sequenced material: PBMCs. This sequence was found in a man aged 25-45 years in good health and CMV-seropositive. This chain connects TRBV6-6 to TRBJ2-3, with TRBD1 identical over 8 bases. The CDR3 is CASRDREVTDTQYF. The CDR3 DNA sequence: TGTGCCAGCAGGGACAGGGAGGTCACAGATACGCAGTATTTT.